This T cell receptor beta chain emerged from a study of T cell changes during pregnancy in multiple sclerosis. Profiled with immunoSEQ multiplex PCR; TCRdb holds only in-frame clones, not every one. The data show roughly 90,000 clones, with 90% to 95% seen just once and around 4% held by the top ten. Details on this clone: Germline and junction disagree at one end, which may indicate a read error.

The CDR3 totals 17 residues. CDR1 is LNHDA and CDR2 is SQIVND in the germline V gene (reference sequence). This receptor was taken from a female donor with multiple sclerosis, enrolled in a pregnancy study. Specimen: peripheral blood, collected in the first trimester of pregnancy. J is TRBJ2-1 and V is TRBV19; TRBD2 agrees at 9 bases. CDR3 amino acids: CASSLETSGLSYNEQFF. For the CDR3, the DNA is TGTGCCAGTAGTCTAGAGACTAGCGGACTCTCCTACAATGAGCAGTTCTTC.